This T cell receptor (beta chain) was documented in a study of cytomegalovirus exposure and HLA in healthy donors. Broader study findings: Across donors, most TCRs were seen rarely, yet some public ones were widespread. The study labeled 164 TCR beta chains cytomegalovirus-associated.

On this clone: The antigen remains undetermined.

With 5 bases clipped from V and 8 bases from J, the junction kept 11 bases outside the gene matches. The CDR3 is made up of 14 amino acids. Germline V gene lookup returns CDR1 MRHNA and CDR2 SNTAGT. Clones were read by immunoSEQ multiplex PCR, and TCRdb kept only the in-frame ones, dropping some. The table lists some 140,000 clones, 86% of them singletons. This TCR was sampled from a human donor in good health. The chain uses TRBV6-4 and TRBJ1-2; 7 nucleotides agree with TRBD1. Sequencing was carried out using PBMCs. The chain's CDR3 is CASSTRPGGGGYTF. CDR3 DNA sequence: TGTGCCAGCAGTACAAGGCCAGGGGGAGGAGGCTACACCTTC.